This T cell receptor beta chain was identified in a study of blood T cell repertoires in COVID-19. Study overall: T cells, B-cell-depleted T cells, or PBMCs provided the cDNA or gDNA that served as material.

Patients in Seattle were enrolled during active infection, then followed longitudinally. This CDR3 comprises 14 residues. V lost 6 bases, J lost 7 bases, and 16 bases lay in between. CDR1 and CDR2 (germline): LNHDA, SQIVND (reference sequence). Original data processing: Amplification of reference gene primers provided the estimated nucleated cell counts. The repertoire was sequenced with immunoSEQ multiplex PCR; TCRdb's copy has only in-frame clones and lacks some. That table is the source of V, J and clone size, and D and trimming were worked out from the DNA. This table holds approximately 330,000 clones, 87% found once.

The sample consisted of peripheral blood. This TCR was sampled from a man aged 25 to 45 with COVID-19, enrolled during active disease. The chain links TRBV19 to TRBJ2-1, with TRBD1 as a possible D gene (8 bases). This CDR3 is CASSHGQGGNEQFF. DNA of the CDR3: TGTGCCAGTAGCCACGGACAGGGAGGGAATGAGCAGTTCTTC.